The clone carrying this TCR beta chain has a handful of counts. The antigen is undetermined. The V and J ends lost 4 bases and 4 bases respectively, with 10 bases between them. Germline V gene sequence: CDR1 DFQATT, CDR2 SNEGSKA (reference sequence). This CDR3 contains 13 residues. Preparation of the TCRbeta library was carried out with unique molecular identifiers. TCRdb re-called the PCR reads with MiXCR, one entry per CDR3 protein. The sample has approximately 490,000 distinct CDR3 sequences, under 12% seen once. The sample comes from a study of T-cell reconstitution after alpha-beta-depleted transplantation in children. Study-wide findings and caveats: Diversity of TCRbeta at day 60 was high in some patients, arising from surviving recipient T cells and thymic progenitors. T-cell counts and diversity at one year post-transplant came mainly from newly produced T cells.

The sample in question was PBMCs, obtained before TCRalphabeta/CD19-depleted stem cell transplant. The gene calls are TRBV20-1 and TRBJ2-2, with D tentatively TRBD1 or TRBD2 (6 bases each). The sequence came from a child aged 2-15 years with inherited bone marrow failure, due to receive a stem cell transplant. The CDR3 DNA reads TGCAGTGCTAACGGAGGGGGCACCGGGGAGCTGTTTTTT. Amino acids: CSANGGGTGELFF.